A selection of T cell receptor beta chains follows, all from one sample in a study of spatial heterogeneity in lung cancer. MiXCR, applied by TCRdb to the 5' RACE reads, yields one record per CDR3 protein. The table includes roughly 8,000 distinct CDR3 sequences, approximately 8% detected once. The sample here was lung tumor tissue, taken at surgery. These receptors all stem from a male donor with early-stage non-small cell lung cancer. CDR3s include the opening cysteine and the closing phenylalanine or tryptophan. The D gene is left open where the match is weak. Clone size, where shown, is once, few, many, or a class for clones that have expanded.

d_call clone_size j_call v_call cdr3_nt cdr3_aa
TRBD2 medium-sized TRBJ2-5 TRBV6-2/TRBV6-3 TGTGCCAGCAGTTACCCGACTAGCTGGACGCCAGTGGAGACCCAGTACTTC CASSYPTSWTPVETQYF
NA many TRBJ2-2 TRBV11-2 TGTGCCAGCAGCCCGCCCGGTAGGGCCGGGGAGCTGTTTTTT CASSPPGRAGELFF
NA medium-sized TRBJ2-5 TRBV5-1 TGCGCCAGCAGCTTGGGGGGTTTCTCCCAAGCGGCGGGAGAGACCCAGTACTTC CASSLGGFSQAAGETQYF
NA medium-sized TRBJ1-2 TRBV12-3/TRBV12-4 TGTGCCAGCAGTTTAAACACCGGCGGAGGCTACACCTTC CASSLNTGGGYTF
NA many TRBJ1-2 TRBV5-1 TGCGCCAGCAGTGATGAGGGTAACTATGGCTACACCTTC CASSDEGNYGYTF
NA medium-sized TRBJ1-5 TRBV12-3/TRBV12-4 TGTGCCAGCAGTATGACAGGACGGCCCCAGCATTTT CASSMTGRPQHF
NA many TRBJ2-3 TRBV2 TGTGCCAGCAGTAACACAGATACGCAGTATTTT CASSNTDTQYF
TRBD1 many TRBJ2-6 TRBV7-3 TGTGCCAGCAGTAGGCAGGGGGTGTCTGGGGCCAACGTCCTGACTTTC CASSRQGVSGANVLTF
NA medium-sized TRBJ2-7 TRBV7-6 TGTGCCAGCAGCCCTGGGCCAAACTACGAGCAGTACTTC CASSPGPNYEQYF
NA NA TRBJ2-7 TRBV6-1 TGTGCCAGTTCGGGACTGGTATACGAGCAGTACTTC CASSGLVYEQYF
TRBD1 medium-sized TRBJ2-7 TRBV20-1 TGCAGTGCTAGTAGGGGGCAATCAAGAAACGAGCAGTACTTC CSASRGQSRNEQYF
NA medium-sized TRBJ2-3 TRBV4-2 TGTGCCAGCAGCCAAGACGGGTATAAAGGGCCAGATACGCAGTATTTT CASSQDGYKGPDTQYF
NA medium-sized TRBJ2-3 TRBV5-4 TGTGCCAGCAGCTTGCACGGGACGGGTACAGATACGCAGTATTTT CASSLHGTGTDTQYF
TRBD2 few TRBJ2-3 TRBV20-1 TGCAGTGCTAGCCCTGGACTAGCGGGAGAATACCCCACGGATACGCAGTATTTT CSASPGLAGEYPTDTQYF
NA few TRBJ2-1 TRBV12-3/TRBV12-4 TGTGCCAGCAGTCCCCTGGTCTATGAGCAGTTCTTC CASSPLVYEQFF
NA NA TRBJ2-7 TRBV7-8 TGTGCCAGCAGCCCCTACAGGGTAGGAGGTAACTACGAGCAGTACTTC CASSPYRVGGNYEQYF
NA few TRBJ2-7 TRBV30 TGTGCCTGGAGTGCTCTTTGGACAGAAAGCTCCTACGAGCAGTACTTC CAWSALWTESSYEQYF
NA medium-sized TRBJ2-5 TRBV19 TGTGCCACATCAGGGAAAGACCAAGAGACCCAGTACTTC CATSGKDQETQYF
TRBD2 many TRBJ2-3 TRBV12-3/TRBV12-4 TGTGCCAGCAGTTTCGTGGCGGGAGGGACAGATACGCAGTATTTT CASSFVAGGTDTQYF
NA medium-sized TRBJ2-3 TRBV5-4 TGTGCCAGCAGCCCCTCGGAAGGATATAGCACAGATACGCAGTATTTT CASSPSEGYSTDTQYF
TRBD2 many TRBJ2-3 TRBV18 TGTGCCAGCTCACCACCCTACCGACTAGCGGGAGATCTGAGCACAGATACGCAGTATTTT CASSPPYRLAGDLSTDTQYF
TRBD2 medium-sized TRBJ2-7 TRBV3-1 TGTGCCAGCAGCCAGAAGACTAGCGGGGATCAGTACTTC CASSQKTSGDQYF
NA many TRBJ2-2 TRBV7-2 TGTGCCAGCAGTTCCTTTAGGGGTCCCGGGGAGCTGTTTTTT CASSSFRGPGELFF
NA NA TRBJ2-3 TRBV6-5 TGTGCCAGCAGTACCCGACAAAACCTTGGGGCCACAGATACGCAGTATTTT CASSTRQNLGATDTQYF